The present TCR beta chain was sequenced within a study of identical twins. Study conclusions and caveats: Twin sharing of out-of-frame TCR alpha was underestimated by models in monozygotic pairs. Out-of-frame alpha sequences shared by twins were enriched for low generation probability.

The CDR3 spans 14 residues. The germline gives CDR1 SGHVS, CDR2 FQNEAQ. The V end was cut by 4 bases, the J end by 10 bases, with 19 bases between. Through template switching, a universal primer site was introduced, and the cDNA contained unique molecular identifiers. In TCRdb, the 5' RACE reads were re-called with MiXCR into one record per CDR3 protein. This sample has about 900,000 distinct CDR3 sequences; around an eighth occur once, and the top ten carry under 2%. Notes on this clonotype: Its antigen is unknown.

The same data also contributed to another study, on yellow fever vaccine responses in identical twins.

Material for sequencing was PBMCs. The V call is TRBV7-8, the J call TRBJ1-1; D is uncertain. The source of this sequence is a woman aged 18-29 years in good health. CDR3 sequence reads: CASSSDAGDRRAFF. CDR3 coding DNA: TGTGCCAGCAGCTCAGACGCCGGAGATCGGCGAGCTTTCTTT.